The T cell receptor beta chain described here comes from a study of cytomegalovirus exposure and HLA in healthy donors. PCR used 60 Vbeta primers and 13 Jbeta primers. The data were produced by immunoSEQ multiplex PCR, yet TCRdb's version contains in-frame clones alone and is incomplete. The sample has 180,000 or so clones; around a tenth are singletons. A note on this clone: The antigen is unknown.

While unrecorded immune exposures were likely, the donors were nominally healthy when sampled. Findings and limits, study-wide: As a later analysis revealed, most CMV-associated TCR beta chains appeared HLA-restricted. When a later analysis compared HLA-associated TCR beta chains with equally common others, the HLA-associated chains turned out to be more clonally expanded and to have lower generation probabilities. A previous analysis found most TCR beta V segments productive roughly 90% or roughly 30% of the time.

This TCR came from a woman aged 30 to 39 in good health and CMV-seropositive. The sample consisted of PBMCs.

The CDR3 region is CASSLHGTGSGNTIYF. The CDR3 DNA follows: TGTGCCAGCAGTTTACACGGGACAGGCTCTGGAAACACCATATATTTT. The rearrangement uses TRBV27 and TRBJ1-3, with TRBD1 identical over 8 bases. The germline V gene encodes CDR1 MNHEY and CDR2 SMNVEV (reference sequence). J gave up 0 bases and V 2 bases, and 3 bases lay outside the gene matches. This CDR3 is built from 16 residues.